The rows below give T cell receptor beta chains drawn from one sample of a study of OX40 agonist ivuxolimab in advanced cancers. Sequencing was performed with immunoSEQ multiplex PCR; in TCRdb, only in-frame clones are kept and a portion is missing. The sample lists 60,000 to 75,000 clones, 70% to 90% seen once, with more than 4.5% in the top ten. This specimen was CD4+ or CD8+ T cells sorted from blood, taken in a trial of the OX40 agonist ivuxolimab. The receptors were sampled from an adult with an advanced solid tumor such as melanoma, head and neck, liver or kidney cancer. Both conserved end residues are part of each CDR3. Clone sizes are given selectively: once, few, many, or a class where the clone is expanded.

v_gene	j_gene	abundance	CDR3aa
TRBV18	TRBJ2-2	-	CASSPAEGTVTGELFF
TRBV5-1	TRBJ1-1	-	CASSSGTGSPNTEAFF
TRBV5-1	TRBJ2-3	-	CASSLRLSGGRTDTQYF
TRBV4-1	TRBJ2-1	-	CASSQEYLAGANNEQFF
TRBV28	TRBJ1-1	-	CASSSPVGTDNTEAFF
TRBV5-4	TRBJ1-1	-	CASRVQGVNTEAFF
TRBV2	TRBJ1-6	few	CASINQGTLAGSPLHF
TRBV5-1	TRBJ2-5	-	CASSWDKGARETQYF
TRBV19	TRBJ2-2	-	CASRYQTVTGELFF
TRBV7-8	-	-	CASSPRGSYEQYF
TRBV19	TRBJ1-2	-	CASSIRDREGGYTF
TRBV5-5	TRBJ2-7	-	CASSQDMRVQEQYF
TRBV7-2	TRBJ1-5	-	CASSPQGGQPQHF
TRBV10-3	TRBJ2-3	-	CAIRLAAKDTDTQYF
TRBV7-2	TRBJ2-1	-	CASSSGQGAYNEQFF
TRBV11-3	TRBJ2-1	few	CASSSGTVNEQFF
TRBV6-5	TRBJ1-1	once	CASSSSDRNTEAFF
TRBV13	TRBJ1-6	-	CASSFEQGPLHF
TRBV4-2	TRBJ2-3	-	CASSQGGLHEDTQYF
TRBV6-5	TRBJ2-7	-	CATRVGVGSYEQYF
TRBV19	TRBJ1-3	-	CATTRDRVKGNTIYF
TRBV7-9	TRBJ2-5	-	CASSLGQGGPQYF
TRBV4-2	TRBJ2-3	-	CASSQGQGRTDTQYF
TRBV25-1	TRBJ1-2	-	CASSRTGGASGYTF
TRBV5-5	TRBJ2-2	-	CASSDKGIANTGELFF
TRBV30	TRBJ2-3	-	CAWSVGGSTQYF
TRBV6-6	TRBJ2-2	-	CASSYTAGELFF
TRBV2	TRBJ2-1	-	CASKGLSQHNEQFF
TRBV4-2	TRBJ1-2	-	CASSQGQTYGYTF
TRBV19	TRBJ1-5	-	CASSLTVVQPQHF
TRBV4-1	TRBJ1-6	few	CASSQEGASYNSPLHF
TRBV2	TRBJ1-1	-	CASSDGPGEAFF
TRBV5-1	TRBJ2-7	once	CASSFAAGQGKNEQYF
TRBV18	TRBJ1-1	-	CASSYMSGTGGNTEAFF
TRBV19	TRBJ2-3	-	CASSIRHILTDTQYF
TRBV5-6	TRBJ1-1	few	CASSAGIQAFF
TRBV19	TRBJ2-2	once	CASSPQGEGELFF
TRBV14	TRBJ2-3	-	CASRRAGGRTDTQYF
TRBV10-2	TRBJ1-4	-	CASQQGRIEKLFF
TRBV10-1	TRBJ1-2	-	CASSEGRDYGYTF
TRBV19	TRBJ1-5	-	CASKGEANQPQHF
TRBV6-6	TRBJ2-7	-	CASSYPGIPAYEQYF
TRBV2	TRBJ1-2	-	CASSEMSGIYGYTF
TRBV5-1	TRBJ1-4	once	CASSFERANEKLFF
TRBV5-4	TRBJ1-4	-	CASSMGRGNEKLFF
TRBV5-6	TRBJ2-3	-	CASRYGGHTDTQYF
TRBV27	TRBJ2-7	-	CASSAQGTAYEQYF
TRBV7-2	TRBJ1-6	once	CASSARGRENSPLHF